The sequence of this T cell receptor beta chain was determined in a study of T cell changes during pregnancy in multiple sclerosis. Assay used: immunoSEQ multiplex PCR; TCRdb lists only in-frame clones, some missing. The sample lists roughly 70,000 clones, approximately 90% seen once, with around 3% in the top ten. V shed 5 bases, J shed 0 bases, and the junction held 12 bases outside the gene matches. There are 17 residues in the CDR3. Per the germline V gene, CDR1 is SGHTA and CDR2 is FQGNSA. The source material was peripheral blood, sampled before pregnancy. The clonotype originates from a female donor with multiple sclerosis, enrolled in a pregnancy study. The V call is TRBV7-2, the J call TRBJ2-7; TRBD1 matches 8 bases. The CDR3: CASSPGTGRVGSYEQYF. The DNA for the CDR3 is TGTGCCAGCAGCCCGGGGACAGGTAGAGTTGGCTCCTACGAGCAGTACTTC.